This is a list of T cell receptor beta chains from one sample in a study of blood T cell repertoires in COVID-19. Only in-frame clones appear in the TCRdb table, and some are missing; sequencing was by immunoSEQ multiplex PCR. The table lists about 63,000 clones, about nine tenths of them singletons. Sequencing was carried out using peripheral blood. Receptors were obtained from a human donor in a cohort sampled during active COVID-19. CDR3s include the opening cysteine and the closing phenylalanine or tryptophan. Each record gives: J gene, V gene, D gene, clone size, CDR3 DNA, CDR3 protein. The D gene is left open where the match is weak. The size entry is marked missing in some rows and otherwise reads once, few, many or a size class.

>TRBJ2-1|TRBV7-9|TRBD1|few
TGTGCCAGCAGCTTACCCTGGACAGGGGGAAATGAGCAGTTCTTC
CASSLPWTGGNEQFF
>TRBJ1-2|TRBV4-3|TRBD1|.
TGCGCCAGCAGCCAGGACAGGTTCCTTACCTATGGCTACACCTTC
CASSQDRFLTYGYTF
>TRBJ2-3|TRBV6-5|TRBD1|.
TGTGCCAGCAGCCCACTGGGACAGGGGACAGATACGCAGTATTTT
CASSPLGQGTDTQYF
>TRBJ1-6|TRBV6-5|TRBD1|once
TGTGCCAGCAGCCGGGACAGAAATTCACCCCTCCACTTT
CASSRDRNSPLHF
>TRBJ2-2|TRBV5-1|TRBD1|.
TGCGCCAGCAGAGGACAGGCGAACACCGGGGAGCTGTTTTTT
CASRGQANTGELFF
>TRBJ2-1|TRBV6-2/TRBV6-3|TRBD2|.
TGTGCCAGCCGCCCAGGGCGGGGGGGCGGGGATCCCTACAATGAGCAGTTCTTC
CASRPGRGGGDPYNEQFF
>TRBJ1-3|TRBV28|TRBD1|large
TGTGCCAGCAGTTTATACGCTACCGGGACAGGGGGCGCGGCTGGAAACACCATATATTTT
CASSLYATGTGGAAGNTIYF
>TRBJ2-7|TRBV5-1|TRBD1|.
TGCGCCAGCAGCTCAGGGGACAGGGGGCCAGGAGAGCAGTACTTC
CASSSGDRGPGEQYF
>TRBJ1-4|TRBV7-9|TRBD1|.
TGTGCCAGCATCAAGGGACAGGAGAATGAAAAACTGTTTTTT
CASIKGQENEKLFF
>TRBJ2-5|TRBV24-1|.|.
TGTGCCACCAGTCGACGCGGATCTAACCAAGAGACCCAGTACTTC
CATSRRGSNQETQYF
>TRBJ1-5|TRBV28|TRBD1|.
TGTGCCAGCAGTCCCGACAGGGGTCAGCCCCAGCATTTT
CASSPDRGQPQHF
>TRBJ1-6|TRBV4-1|TRBD1|.
TGCGCCAGCAGCCAACTACAGGGGGCGGGGGGTTCACCCCTCCACTTT
CASSQLQGAGGSPLHF
>TRBJ2-3|TRBV3-1/TRBV3-2|TRBD2|.
TGTGCCAGCAGCCAAGAACGACTAGCGGGAGCCGGGTTCACAGATACGCAGTATTTT
CASSQERLAGAGFTDTQYF
>TRBJ2-1|TRBV11-2|TRBD2|.
TGTGCCAGCAGTGGGGCTAGCGGGACCTACAATGAGCAGTTCTTC
CASSGASGTYNEQFF
>TRBJ1-1|TRBV29-1|.|.
TGCAGCGTTGTTCTGGGCAGCCTGAACACTGAAGCTTTCTTT
CSVVLGSLNTEAFF
>TRBJ2-5|TRBV3-1/TRBV3-2|.|.
TGTGCCAGCAGCTTATGGGGCCCCAATCAAGAGACCCAGTACTTC
CASSLWGPNQETQYF
>TRBJ2-4|TRBV20-1|.|.
TGCAGTGCTAGTGTGGGACACTCCAAAAACATTCAGTACTTC
CSASVGHSKNIQYF
>TRBJ2-2|TRBV30|TRBD2|few
TGTGCCTGGAGACTAGCGGCTTACACCGGGGAGCTGTTTTTT
CAWRLAAYTGELFF
>TRBJ1-6|TRBV5-6|TRBD1|.
TGTGCCAGCAGCGGGACCTCAGGGGGCTCCTATAATTCACCCCTCCACTTT
CASSGTSGGSYNSPLHF
>TRBJ2-1|TRBV5-4|TRBD1|.
TGTGCCAGCAGCGTCCGGGACAGGGGTCGAAATGAGCAGTTCTTC
CASSVRDRGRNEQFF
>TRBJ2-7|TRBV28|.|once
TGTGCCAGCAGTTTGAGGTCAGGGGACTACGAGCAGTACTTC
CASSLRSGDYEQYF
>TRBJ2-1|TRBV30|TRBD2|.
TGTGCCTGGAGTCCCCTTAGCGGGAGCTCTAATGAGCAGTTCTTC
CAWSPLSGSSNEQFF
>TRBJ2-7|TRBV5-1|.|.
TGCGCCAGCAGCTTGGCCGGGACAAGCTACGAGCAGTACTTC
CASSLAGTSYEQYF
>TRBJ1-1|TRBV19|.|once
TGTGCCAGTAGGTGGGGGGGGAACACTGAAGCTTTCTTT
CASRWGGNTEAFF
>TRBJ2-6|TRBV19|.|.
TGTGCCAGTATTAACAGGTATGGGGCCAACGTCCTGACTTTC
CASINRYGANVLTF
>TRBJ2-3|TRBV28|TRBD2|.
TGTGCCAGCAGTATACCTAGCGGGAGTAGGTCGGAAGATACGCAGTATTTT
CASSIPSGSRSEDTQYF
>TRBJ1-3|TRBV28|.|.
TGTGCCAGCATAGAGGGAACCCCCGGAAACACCATATATTTT
CASIEGTPGNTIYF
>TRBJ2-1|TRBV7-8|.|.
TGTGCCAGTTTCCCGGACAGCTTAGCCTACAATGAGCAGTTCTTC
CASFPDSLAYNEQFF
>TRBJ2-1|TRBV7-9|TRBD1|.
TGTGCCAGCAGCTTCCCCGGGACAGTCTACGATGAGCAGTTCTTC
CASSFPGTVYDEQFF
>TRBJ2-7|TRBV7-2|TRBD2|once
TGTGCCAGCAGCTCTAGCGGGGGGGAAGAGCAGTACTTC
CASSSSGGEEQYF
>TRBJ2-2|TRBV7-8|.|.
TGTGCCAGCAGCGTGGGGCCCGGGGAGCTGTTTTTT
CASSVGPGELFF
>TRBJ2-1|TRBV30|.|.
TGTGCCTGGAGTGGACAGAACAATGAGCAGTTCTTC
CAWSGQNNEQFF
>TRBJ1-1|TRBV6-4|TRBD1|once
TGTGCCAGCAGTGACCAAAAGGGACAGTGGACTGAAGCTTTCTTT
CASSDQKGQWTEAFF
>TRBJ1-6|TRBV5-5|TRBD1|few
TGTGCCAGCAGCTTCCGGCAGGGGGATTCACCCCTCCACTTT
CASSFRQGDSPLHF
>TRBJ1-5|TRBV3-1/TRBV3-2|.|.
TGTGCCAGCAGCAAGGGACTCCGCAATCAGCCCCAGCATTTT
CASSKGLRNQPQHF
>TRBJ1-4|TRBV2|.|.
TGTGCCAGCAGTGAAAGGCGGTATAATGAAAAACTGTTTTTT
CASSERRYNEKLFF
>TRBJ1-2|TRBV10-2|TRBD1|.
TGCGCCAGCAGTGAGTACACAGGGGCTACTTATGGCTACACCTTC
CASSEYTGATYGYTF
>TRBJ1-2|TRBV18|.|.
TGTGCCAGCTCACTTTCAGGGACATCCGTCGTTGGTAATGGCTACACCTTC
CASSLSGTSVVGNGYTF
>TRBJ2-7|TRBV6-5|.|.
TGTGCCAGCATGACCGGGGTTAAGTACGAGCAGTACTTC
CASMTGVKYEQYF